Shown below are 20 T cell receptor beta chains from a single sample sequenced in a study of CD8+ T cells in alopecia areata. Treatment noted: oral pan-JAK inhibitor, 5-10 mg twice daily. As the sequencing template, cDNA was produced by extracting RNA and reverse transcribing it. Assay: immunoSEQ multiplex PCR; the TCRdb copy retains only in-frame clones and omits some. The table includes tens of thousands of clones, 60% to 80% detected once. Sequences were derived from CD8+ T cells sorted from blood, sampled at roughly week 45, from a patient treated with tofacitinib. The receptors stem from a human donor with alopecia areata.

The chain combines TRBV29-1 with TRBJ2-1; 7 bases align to TRBD1. V was clipped by 1 base and J by 7 bases; unmatched bases: 4. Germline lookup yields CDR1 SQVTM and CDR2 ANQGSEA. The length of the CDR3 is 13 residues. The CDR3 region has the DNA TGCAGCGTTGAAGCCCCACAGGGGAATGAGCAGTTCTTC. It yields the protein CSVEAPQGNEQFF.

This clone was seen only a few times. At the DNA level, this CDR3 is encoded by other sequences in the same sample as well. The rearrangement uses TRBV29-1 and TRBJ1-1, with no clear D. V was shortened by 6 bases and J by 0 bases, with 5 bases between the two germline ends. Germline values: CDR1 SQVTM, CDR2 ANQGSEA. There are 11 residues in the CDR3. The CDR3 sequence: CSVGVNTEAFF. In nucleotides, the CDR3 is TGCAGCGTCGGCGTGAACACTGAAGCTTTCTTT.

The table lists this clone with a count of one. V is TRBV9 and J is TRBJ2-7; D is unclear. Trimming removed 4 bases at V and 5 bases at J, with 16 bases between. This CDR3 is 14 amino acids long. In germline, CDR1 is SGDLS, CDR2 YYNGEE. In nucleotides, the CDR3 is TGTGCCAGCAGCTTCCTCGGGTTAAACGACGAGCAGTACTTC. Translating gives CASSFLGLNDEQYF.

The CDR3 DNA sequence: TGTGCCAGCAGCCAATACCGGACAGGGAGTAACTATGGCTACACCTTC. Its protein product is CASSQYRTGSNYGYTF. The chain recombines TRBV16 with TRBJ1-2, with 8 positions matching TRBD1. This CDR3 region has 16 residues. J was trimmed by 1 base and V by 1 base; bases with no gene match: 5. Germline CDR1 and CDR2: KGHSY and FQNENV.

The chain has TRBV19 and TRBJ1-2; 9 bases map to TRBD1. Germline CDR1 LNHDA, CDR2 SQIVND (reference sequence). Trimming cost V 5 bases and J 5 bases; bases outside gene matches: 9. This CDR3 region has 15 residues. The CDR3 protein is CASSPGTGPWYGYTF. The CDR3, as DNA: TGTGCCAGTAGTCCCGGGACAGGGCCGTGGTATGGCTACACCTTC.

The rearrangement uses TRBV10-3 and TRBJ1-1; no reliable D call. V lost 1 base and J lost 8, with 17 bases in between. The CDR3 has 15 residues. CDR1 is ENHRY, CDR2 SYGVKD, per germline. This CDR3 is CAISEFRGGGSEAFF. As DNA, the CDR3 is TGTGCCATCAGTGAGTTTCGGGGTGGAGGTAGCGAAGCTTTCTTT.

In its sample, this clone was seen a few times. The chain employs TRBV29-1 and TRBJ2-3; 16 bases map to TRBD2. Germline V gene lookup returns CDR1 SQVTM and CDR2 ANQGSEA. The CDR3 consists of 15 residues. Trimming at V came to 7 bases and at J to 3 bases, leaving 4 bases not matched to a gene. CDR3 residues: CSGRGLAGGTDTQYF. The CDR3, as DNA: TGCAGCGGAAGGGGACTAGCGGGGGGGACAGATACGCAGTATTTT.

This chain links TRBV29-1 with TRBJ1-2; 10 nucleotides line up with TRBD1. The CDR3 spans 15 residues. Per germline, CDR1 SQVTM and CDR2 ANQGSEA. The V and J ends lost 0 bases and 8 bases, in that order; junction bases with no gene match: 9. The CDR3 loop is CSVEDGDRGAEGYTF. The CDR3, as DNA: TGCAGCGTTGAAGACGGGGACAGGGGAGCAGAGGGCTACACCTTC.

This clone was detected only once. The V gene is TRBV27, the J gene TRBJ2-7, with TRBD1 matching 9 bases. The V gene's germline CDR1 is MNHEY and CDR2 SMNVEV (reference sequence). V was pared by 6 bases and J by 3 bases, with 9 bases of the junction left unmatched. The CDR3 is 15 residues long. This CDR3 reads CASSSDRGGLYEQYF. In DNA form, the CDR3 reads TGTGCCAGCAGCTCGGACAGGGGAGGACTCTACGAGCAGTACTTC.

This clone came up a few times. V usage is TRBV29-1 and J usage is TRBJ1-2; weak D call: TRBD1 (6 bases). V was shortened by 3 bases and J by 6 bases, with 14 bases between the two germline ends. Germline assignment: CDR1 SQVTM and CDR2 ANQGSEA. This CDR3 has 13 residues. The CDR3 reads CSVDSGGPDGYTF. DNA for the CDR3: TGCAGCGTTGACTCGGGGGGCCCAGATGGCTACACCTTC.

J is TRBJ2-5 and V is TRBV6-5; D remains ambiguous. Germline CDR1 MNHEY, CDR2 SVGAGI. Trimming pared 3 bases from V and 1 base from J, leaving 12 bases between. This CDR3 comprises 15 residues. The CDR3 bases are TGTGCCAGCAGTTATGGGGTGAAGTCCCAAGAGACCCAGTACTTC. Residues: CASSYGVKSQETQYF.

This chain links TRBV30 with TRBJ1-5; 9 bases map to TRBD1. The germline CDR1 and CDR2 sequences are GTSNPN and SVGIG (reference sequence). J was trimmed by 7 bases and V by 3 bases; bases with no gene match: 7. This CDR3 comprises 14 residues. The DNA of the CDR3 is TGTGCCTGGAGCCCGGGACAGGGAAACCAGCCCCAGCATTTT. Translated, it gives CAWSPGQGNQPQHF.

This chain joins TRBV10-3 and TRBJ1-1; D unresolved. V lost 0 bases and J lost 0, with 8 bases in between. CDR1 is ENHRY and CDR2 is SYGVKD in the germline V gene. CDR3 size: 15 residues. The CDR3 DNA is TGTGCCATCAGTGAGTCCGCAGGTTTGAACACTGAAGCTTTCTTT. It translates to CAISESAGLNTEAFF.

This chain uses TRBV6-5 with TRBJ2-3; D remains ambiguous. This CDR3 is built from 13 residues. Trimming left V 3 bases short and J 2 bases short, with 6 bases between. Germline loops: CDR1 MNHEY, CDR2 SVGAGI. In DNA, the CDR3 is TGTGCCAGCAGTTATAAGAACACAGATACGCAGTATTTT. It codes for CASSYKNTDTQYF.

This chain connects TRBV30 to TRBJ2-3; maybe TRBD2 (7 bases). The CDR3 has 15 amino acids. The V and J ends lost 0 bases and 1 base respectively, with 11 bases between them. Germline assignment: CDR1 GTSNPN and CDR2 SVGIG (reference sequence). CDR3 loop: CAWSVGGLGTDTQYF. The DNA of the CDR3 is TGTGCCTGGAGTGTGGGGGGGCTCGGCACAGATACGCAGTATTTT.

This clone was seen once. The chain joins TRBV5-1 to TRBJ2-3; TRBD1 matches 7 bases. CDR3 length: 19 residues. The germline V gene has CDR1 SGHRS and CDR2 YFSETQ. V shed 0 bases, J shed 5 bases, and the junction held 18 bases outside the gene matches. Here the CDR3 reads CASSLGHSDRANLGDTQYF. The CDR3 DNA is TGCGCCAGCAGCTTGGGACATTCTGACAGGGCCAATCTGGGAGATACGCAGTATTTT.

The J gene is TRBJ2-7, the V gene TRBV10-3; 11 bases map to TRBD2. The CDR3 consists of 13 residues. Germline lookup yields CDR1 ENHRY and CDR2 SYGVKD. Trimming removed 2 bases from V and 7 bases from J; junction bases left unmatched: 1. CDR3 DNA sequence: TGTGCCATCAGTGAGGGACTAGCGGGTGAGCAGTACTTC. Its protein product is CAISEGLAGEQYF.

The genes are TRBV10-3 and TRBJ2-7, with D possibly TRBD1 on 6 matching bases. Germline V CDR1 and CDR2: ENHRY, SYGVKD. The V and J ends lost 2 bases and 5 bases respectively, with 13 bases between them. CDR3 length equals 14 residues. The CDR3 here is CAISETDRSNEQYF. In DNA, the CDR3 is TGTGCCATCAGTGAGACTGACAGGAGTAACGAGCAGTACTTC.

The chain carries TRBV11-2 and TRBJ2-5; D tentatively reads TRBD1 or TRBD2 (5 bases each). Germline CDR1 is SGHAT and CDR2 is FQNNGV. The CDR3 spans 17 residues. The ends were cut back, 1 base at V and 2 bases at J, with 17 bases in the middle. This chain's CDR3 is CASSLGGARRRQETQYF. In nucleotides, the CDR3 is TGTGCCAGCAGCTTAGGAGGGGCACGGAGAAGGCAAGAGACCCAGTACTTC. Filled out from reference TRBV11-2 and TRBJ2-5, the complete variable domain reads EAGVAQSPRYKIIEKRQSVAFWCNPISGHATLYWYQQILGQGPKLLIQFQNNGVVDDSQLPKDRFSAERLKGVDSTLKIQPAKLEDSAVYLCASSLGGARRRQETQYFGPGTRLLVL.

This chain joins TRBV2 and TRBJ2-5, with 7 positions matching TRBD2. The J call is doubtful: the DNA matches TRBJ2-7 better. CDR1 and CDR2 (germline): SNHLY, FYNNEI. CDR3 length: 14 residues. Here the CDR3 DNA reads TGTGCCAGCAGCGACCGCGGGGGTGATTACGAGCAGTACTTC. This codes for CASSDRGGDYEQYF.